The 31 T cell receptor beta chains presented below share a single source sample, sequenced in a study of cytomegalovirus exposure and HLA in healthy donors. The primer mix had 60 Vbeta and 13 Jbeta primers. The protocol was immunoSEQ multiplex PCR, while the TCRdb copy is restricted to in-frame clones and leaves out a portion. The sample lists 140,000 to 150,000 clones, approximately 72% occurring once. Specimen: PBMCs. These receptors were obtained from a woman aged 60-75 years in good health and CMV-seronegative.

CDR3 in amino acids: CASSLGRTPPELTQYF. The CDR3 nucleotides read TGTGCCAGCAGCTTAGGTAGGACTCCGCCGGAGTTGACCCAGTACTTC. The rearrangement uses TRBV7-2 and TRBJ2-5, with D perhaps matching TRBD2 (5 bases). The germline V gene encodes CDR1 SGHTA and CDR2 FQGNSA. The CDR3 contains 16 residues. V lost 1 base to trimming and J lost 7 bases, with 19 bases between them.

The chain combines TRBV5-1 with TRBJ2-3; D call uncertain. Between the trimmed V and J ends, which lost 0 bases and 0 bases, there was a span of 5 bases. The length of the CDR3 is 14 residues. Per germline, CDR1 SGHRS and CDR2 YFSETQ. For the CDR3, the DNA is TGCGCCAGCAGCTTGGGGCGGAGCACAGATACGCAGTATTTT. Amino acid sequence: CASSLGRSTDTQYF.

The chain recombines TRBV7-8 with TRBJ2-7; TRBD1 is a possible D gene (6 bases). This CDR3 spans 14 amino acids. The V end lost 10 bases, the J end lost 0 bases, and 16 bases lay between the germline ends. The V gene's germline CDR1 is SGHVS and CDR2 FQNEAQ. The CDR3 coding sequence is TGTGCCACCGCTACGACAGGCGTCTCCTACGAGCAGTACTTC. Translation gives CATATTGVSYEQYF.

V and J are TRBV4-2 and TRBJ2-1, with 10 bases aligning to TRBD2. From germline, CDR1 is LGHNA and CDR2 YNFKEQ. This CDR3 comprises 17 residues. The J segment lost 4 bases and the V segment lost 1 base, leaving 7 bases of the junction unmatched. CDR3 sequence: CASSQGGLAGVYNEQFF. The CDR3 nucleotides read TGTGCCAGCAGCCAAGGTGGTCTAGCGGGAGTGTACAATGAGCAGTTCTTC.

This sequence joins TRBV5-1 and TRBJ2-7; the match to TRBD2 covers 8 bases. Germline V gives CDR1 SGHRS, CDR2 YFSETQ. This CDR3 has 14 residues. J lost 7 bases, V lost 4 bases, and 10 bases had no gene match. The CDR3: CASSAAGGDGEQYF. DNA for the CDR3: TGCGCCAGCAGCGCCGCCGGGGGGGACGGGGAGCAGTACTTC.

About this clone: Other DNA sequences within the sample encode an identical CDR3. V gene TRBV5-6 combines with J gene TRBJ1-2; 7 bases agree with TRBD1. J gave up 2 bases and V 4 bases, and 2 bases lay outside the gene matches. CDR3 size: 13 residues. Germline CDR1 SGHDT, CDR2 YYEEEE. DNA of the CDR3: TGTGCCAGCAGCCTGGACAGGAACTATGGCTACACCTTC. Translated: CASSLDRNYGYTF.

The rearrangement links TRBV7-2 to TRBJ2-1; perhaps TRBD1 as D (6 bases). V was pared by 2 bases and J by 4 bases, with 12 bases between. The CDR3 has 15 amino acids. Germline V lookup: CDR1 SGHTA, CDR2 FQGNSA. CDR3 region: CASSLRQGSYNEQFF. The CDR3 DNA reads TGTGCCAGCAGCTTACGTCAGGGGTCGTACAATGAGCAGTTCTTC. The complete variable domain, with remaining parts taken from reference TRBV7-2 and TRBJ2-1, reads GAGVSQSPSNKVTEKGKDVELRCDPISGHTALYWYRQSLGQGLEFLIYFQGNSAPDKSGLPSDRFSAERTGGSVSTLTIQRTQQEDSAVYLCASSLRQGSYNEQFFGPGTRLTVL.

The rearrangement links TRBV28 to TRBJ1-1, with D hard to call. CDR3 size: 15 residues. Germline V gene lookup returns CDR1 MDHEN and CDR2 SYDVKM. Trimming removed 3 bases at V and 4 bases at J, with 15 bases between. CDR3 sequence (DNA): TGTGCCAGCAGTTTGAGCACAGCAATCGGCACTGAAGCTTTCTTT. It yields the protein CASSLSTAIGTEAFF.

The J gene is TRBJ2-6, the V gene TRBV4-2; no firm D call. Trimming took off 1 base at V and 0 bases at J, with 7 bases between the two ends. CDR3 size: 16 residues. The germline gives CDR1 LGHNA, CDR2 YNFKEQ. CDR3 sequence: CASSQGQVSGANVLTF. The CDR3 DNA is TGTGCCAGCAGCCAAGGGCAAGTCTCTGGGGCCAACGTCCTGACTTTC.

In nucleotides, the CDR3 is TGTGCCAGCAGCAGAGGGGGCCCCTCCTACAATGAGCAGTTCTTC. Residues: CASSRGGPSYNEQFF. The gene calls are TRBV9 and TRBJ2-1; TRBD1 matches 7 bases. The J segment lost 0 bases and the V segment lost 4 bases, leaving 4 bases of the junction unmatched. CDR3 size: 15 residues. Looked up from germline, CDR1 is SGDLS and CDR2 is YYNGEE.

This clone was counted between two and nine times. J is TRBJ1-6 and V is TRBV19, with no clear D. The V gene lost 2 bases and the J gene lost 7 bases, with 6 bases spanning the gap. The CDR3 has 13 residues. CDR1 is LNHDA and CDR2 is SQIVND in the germline V gene (reference sequence). The CDR3 region is CASSITGNSPLHF. In nucleotides, the CDR3 is TGTGCCAGTAGTATAACCGGGAATTCACCCCTCCACTTT.

The chain combines TRBV16 with TRBJ2-5; D is uncertain. Germline V gives CDR1 KGHSY, CDR2 FQNENV. This CDR3 is 15 amino acids long. The germline V and J ends were trimmed by 0 bases and 4 bases, with 12 bases remaining between them. The CDR3 nucleotides are TGTGCCAGCAGCCAATCGCTTGGGCAAGCAGAGACCCAGTACTTC. Translation gives CASSQSLGQAETQYF.

The J gene is TRBJ2-2, the V gene TRBV7-3; 8 bases are a match to TRBD1. The germline V gene encodes CDR1 SGHTA and CDR2 FQGTGA. The junction had 7 bases not matched to a gene; V was cut back by 4 bases and J by 6 bases. This CDR3 region has 15 residues. The CDR3 loop reads CASSSGQGVPGELFF. The CDR3 DNA reads as TGTGCCAGCAGCTCTGGACAGGGCGTACCCGGGGAGCTGTTTTTT.

CDR3 nucleotides: TGTGCCAGCAGCGTAAAGCAGAACACCGGGGAGCTGTTTTTT. It codes for CASSVKQNTGELFF. This sequence joins TRBV9 and TRBJ2-2; no reliable D call. Germline V gene sequence: CDR1 SGDLS, CDR2 YYNGEE. Trimming took off 1 base at V and 1 base at J, with 5 bases between the two ends. The CDR3 runs to 14 residues.

The chain couples TRBV7-9 to TRBJ2-6; 10 bases are a match to TRBD1. J was trimmed by 2 bases and V by 5 bases; bases with no gene match: 6. The CDR3 runs to 17 residues. From germline, CDR1 is SEHNR and CDR2 FQNEAQ (reference sequence). The CDR3 DNA reads as TGTGCCAGCAGCCCGGGGACAGGGGCCCCTGGGGCCAACGTCCTGACTTTC. Translating gives CASSPGTGAPGANVLTF. Drawing the rest from reference TRBV7-9 and TRBJ2-6, the complete variable domain is DTGVSQNPRHKITKRGQNVTFRCDPISEHNRLYWYRQTLGQGPEFLTYFQNEAQLEKSRLLSDRFSAERPKGSFSTLEIQRTEQGDSAMYLCASSPGTGAPGANVLTFGAGSRLTVL.

The chain couples TRBV5-1 to TRBJ2-5, with a possible D match to TRBD1 (7 bases). CDR3 size: 14 residues. V gave up 3 bases and J gave up 5 bases, with 14 bases separating them. Germline V CDR1 and CDR2: SGHRS, YFSETQ. CDR3 sequence: CASSSGQSGETQYF. The CDR3 DNA is TGCGCCAGCAGCTCGGGACAGAGCGGGGAGACCCAGTACTTC.

With regard to this clone: Additional DNA sequences in this sample encode the identical CDR3. The V and J genes are TRBV5-1 and TRBJ2-1; 7 bases match TRBD2. CDR1 and CDR2 from the germline V gene are SGHRS and YFSETQ. V was clipped by 0 bases and J by 2 bases; unmatched bases: 5. The CDR3 consists of 16 residues. The CDR3 sequence is CASSLVASGAYNEQFF. The CDR3, as DNA: TGCGCCAGCAGCTTGGTGGCTAGCGGAGCCTACAATGAGCAGTTCTTC. Together with reference TRBV5-1 and TRBJ2-1, the CDR3 gives the full variable domain: KAGVTQTPRYLIKTRGQQVTLSCSPISGHRSVSWYQQTPGQGLQFLFEYFSETQRNKGNFPGRFSGRQFSNSRSEMNVSTLELGDSALYLCASSLVASGAYNEQFFGPGTRLTVL.

This clone was found a few times. The chain joins TRBV14 to TRBJ2-1; TRBD1 matches at 9 bases. This CDR3 is built from 16 residues. Per the germline V gene, CDR1 is SGHDN and CDR2 is FVKESK. With 4 bases clipped from V and 5 bases from J, the junction kept 9 bases outside the gene matches. The CDR3 sequence is CASSPLTGGADNEQFF. CDR3 DNA: TGTGCCAGCAGCCCACTAACAGGGGGCGCAGACAATGAGCAGTTCTTC. Looking up the rest from reference TRBV14 and TRBJ2-1 gives the full variable domain: EAGVTQFPSHSVIEKGQTVTLRCDPISGHDNLYWYRRVMGKEIKFLLHFVKESKQDESGMPNNRFLAERTGGTYSTLKVQPAELEDSGVYFCASSPLTGGADNEQFFGPGTRLTVL.

The sample holds a few counts of this clone. The CDR3 here is CASSFGGDGYTF. Here the CDR3 DNA reads TGTGCCAGCAGCTTTGGGGGGGACGGCTACACCTTC. The gene calls are TRBV12-1 and TRBJ1-2. TRBV12-1 is termed a pseudogene. The CDR3 has 12 residues.

V gene TRBV7-9 combines with J gene TRBJ1-6; D uncertain. The CDR3 is 12 amino acids. V dropped 5 bases and J dropped 8 bases, with 7 bases sitting between them. From germline, CDR1 is SEHNR and CDR2 FQNEAQ (reference sequence). The CDR3 loop reads CASSREDSPLHF. In DNA form, the CDR3 reads TGTGCCAGCAGCAGGGAGGATTCACCCCTCCACTTT.

The gene calls are TRBV5-1 and TRBJ2-2; 8 bases fit TRBD1. The CDR3 has 15 residues. Unmatched junction bases numbered 4, after V lost 2 bases and J lost 4 bases. Germline values: CDR1 SGHRS, CDR2 YFSETQ. This CDR3 is CASSFRGQGTGELFF. The CDR3, as DNA: TGCGCCAGCAGCTTCAGGGGGCAGGGCACCGGGGAGCTGTTTTTT.

The chain carries TRBV5-4 and TRBJ2-5; 8 bases agree with TRBD2. Germline loops: CDR1 SGHNT, CDR2 YYREEE (reference sequence). V trimming: 4 bases; J trimming: 2 bases; junction bases outside the gene matches: 4. The CDR3 contains 14 residues. CDR3 region: CASSPGGVQETQYF. In DNA, the CDR3 is TGTGCCAGCAGCCCGGGGGGGGTACAAGAGACCCAGTACTTC.

This clone was seen a handful of times. The CDR3 loop is CASKNRVRAGEPQHF. The CDR3 DNA reads as TGTGCCAGTAAGAACAGGGTCAGGGCGGGTGAGCCCCAGCATTTT. The V call is TRBV19, the J call TRBJ1-5; TRBD1 might be the D (6 bases). Germline lookup yields CDR1 LNHDA and CDR2 SQIVND (reference sequence). Deletions cut 7 bases from V and 8 bases from J, with 21 bases between. The CDR3 totals 15 residues.

This clone was counted only a few times. The rearrangement joins TRBV5-1 to TRBJ1-1, with 7 nucleotides matching TRBD1. The V gene's germline CDR1 is SGHRS and CDR2 YFSETQ. J lost 3 bases, V lost 0 bases, and 2 bases had no gene match. The CDR3 totals 14 residues. The CDR3 region is CASSLGDRYTEAFF. The CDR3 DNA reads as TGCGCCAGCAGCTTGGGGGACAGATACACTGAAGCTTTCTTT. Using reference TRBV5-1 and TRBJ1-1 for the parts outside the CDR3, the full variable domain is KAGVTQTPRYLIKTRGQQVTLSCSPISGHRSVSWYQQTPGQGLQFLFEYFSETQRNKGNFPGRFSGRQFSNSRSEMNVSTLELGDSALYLCASSLGDRYTEAFFGQGTRLTVV.

The chain is built from TRBV13 and TRBJ1-1, with 7 bases fitting TRBD1. The CDR3 is made up of 16 amino acids. Trimming cost V 5 bases and J 1 base; bases outside gene matches: 10. Germline values: CDR1 PRHDT, CDR2 FYEKMQ (reference sequence). As DNA, the CDR3 is TGTGCCAGCAGCGCCGGGACAGCATTAACGAACACTGAAGCTTTCTTT. Its translation: CASSAGTALTNTEAFF.

The V and J genes are TRBV6-5 and TRBJ1-2; 9 nucleotides match TRBD1. The length of the CDR3 is 16 residues. The V segment lost 5 bases and the J segment 4 bases; nucleotides outside the gene matches: 11. The germline gives CDR1 MNHEY, CDR2 SVGAGI. The CDR3 DNA follows: TGTGCCAGCAGTAACTTCGGACAGGGGCTTACCTATGGCTACACCTTC. This encodes CASSNFGQGLTYGYTF.

The genes are TRBV10-3 and TRBJ2-3; D gene uncertain. Germline loops: CDR1 ENHRY, CDR2 SYGVKD. The CDR3 length is 12 residues. The ends were cut back, 7 bases at V and 6 bases at J, with 11 bases in the middle. The CDR3 loop reads CAIKDSADTQYF. In nucleotides, the CDR3 is TGTGCCATCAAAGACTCCGCGGATACGCAGTATTTT.

This rearrangement joins TRBV28 to TRBJ1-5, with D perhaps matching TRBD1 (5 bases). This CDR3 region has 14 residues. V was trimmed by 6 bases and J by 4 bases, leaving 13 bases between them. Per germline, CDR1 MDHEN and CDR2 SYDVKM. The CDR3 coding sequence is TGTGCCAGCAGCATCGGGGGGGGGAATCAGCCCCAGCATTTT. As protein: CASSIGGGNQPQHF.

This clone was found a few times. The chain combines TRBV2 with TRBJ1-4; D remains ambiguous. V lost 4 bases and J 8 bases, leaving 5 bases between the germline ends. Germline CDR1 and CDR2: SNHLY and FYNNEI. The CDR3 runs 11 residues. The CDR3 region is CASSVVEKLFF. CDR3 nucleotides: TGTGCCAGCAGTGTAGTGGAAAAACTGTTTTTT.

V is TRBV5-4 and J is TRBJ2-7; perhaps TRBD2 as D (5 bases). This CDR3 has 15 amino acids. Trimming shortened V by 4 bases and J by 0 bases, and 14 bases separated the two germline ends. Per germline, CDR1 SGHNT and CDR2 YYREEE (reference sequence). The CDR3: CASSPHGGSSYEQYF. CDR3 coding DNA: TGTGCCAGCAGCCCGCACGGTGGGAGCTCCTACGAGCAGTACTTC.

The chain employs TRBV7-6 and TRBJ1-6; 9 bases are shared with TRBD1. Germline-derived CDR1 and CDR2 are SGHVS and FNYEAQ. V was clipped by 1 base and J by 10 bases; unmatched bases: 5. The CDR3 contains 15 residues. The CDR3 nucleotides read TGTGCCAGCAGCTTAGAGGGGACAGGGAACTCACCCCTCCACTTT. Translation: CASSLEGTGNSPLHF.